This T cell receptor beta chain was sequenced for a study of PD-1 blockade in mismatch repair-deficient tumors. Overall study context: All were previously treated, progressing patients with about 11 mismatch repair-deficient cancer types. Study observations and caveats: After pembrolizumab, tumor-resident clones rose rapidly, then generally contracted before radiologic responses.

Profiling relied on immunoSEQ multiplex PCR, and the TCRdb table lists in-frame clones only, not all of them. The sample consists of about 34,000 clones, around 80% of them appearing once. For this clone: Its antigen is not known.

Germline V CDR1 and CDR2: MNHEY, SMNVEV (reference sequence). Trimming pared 6 bases from V and 4 bases from J, leaving 12 bases between. This CDR3 spans 13 amino acids. The material was PBMCs, obtained 6 to 7 weeks after starting pembrolizumab. The origin of this receptor is an adult with mismatch repair-deficient cancer. The genes are TRBV27 and TRBJ1-2, with TRBD1 as a possible D gene (5 bases). The CDR3 DNA is TGTGCCAGCAGGATGACAGAGGCCTATGGCTACACCTTC. Its translation: CASRMTEAYGYTF.